These 19 T cell receptor beta chains share one sample of origin, sequenced in a study of Ad26.COV2.S vaccination and SARS-CoV-2 variants. Clones were sequenced by immunoSEQ multiplex PCR, and TCRdb holds only the in-frame ones, with some missing. Of more than 300,000 clones in the sample, about nine tenths were seen once. The treatment denotes: 19 received Ad26.COV2.S at low or high dose, single or two shots; several received placebo; per-sample allocation not given. Samples analyzed were those drawn on day 63 after the first vaccine or placebo injection. Sequencing was performed on peripheral blood, taken in a trial of Ad26.COV2.S vaccine versus placebo. These receptors were taken from a person aged 18-60 years who received the Ad26.COV2.S COVID-19 vaccine or a placebo.

The V gene is TRBV2, the J gene TRBJ1-4; 10 bases are shared with TRBD1. V shed 5 bases, J shed 2 bases, and the junction held 5 bases outside the gene matches. In germline, CDR1 is SNHLY, CDR2 FYNNEI. This CDR3 is 16 amino acids long. DNA for the CDR3: TGTGCCAGCAGTACGCGGACAGGGGGGACTAATGAAAAACTGTTTTTT. It translates to CASSTRTGGTNEKLFF.

This chain joins TRBV6-5 and TRBJ1-2, with D hard to call. This CDR3 is 13 amino acids long. Germline assignment: CDR1 MNHEY and CDR2 SVGAGI. Trimming took off 7 bases at V and 1 base at J, with 10 bases between the two ends. As DNA, the CDR3 is TGTGCCAGCACTCGGACCCTTAACTATGGCTACACCTTC. Protein: CASTRTLNYGYTF.

The chain couples TRBV9 to TRBJ2-7; TRBD1 matches 8 bases. Germline values: CDR1 SGDLS, CDR2 YYNGEE. Trimming removed 1 base from V and 1 base from J; junction bases left unmatched: 4. The CDR3 consists of 15 residues. Here the CDR3 DNA reads TGTGCCAGCAGCGTATCAGGGGGCTCTTCCTACGAGCAGTACTTC. It is translated as CASSVSGGSSYEQYF.

This clone has only a few counts. The chain carries TRBV14 and TRBJ1-6, with D tentatively TRBD1 (5 bases). The CDR3 totals 16 residues. The ends were cut back, 4 bases at V and 6 bases at J, with 16 bases in the middle. The germline V gene encodes CDR1 SGHDN and CDR2 FVKESK. CDR3: CASSLQGDLFNSPLHF. The CDR3 coding sequence is TGTGCCAGCAGCCTACAAGGGGACCTCTTTAATTCACCCCTCCACTTT.

This clone was seen more than once but under ten times. The chain carries TRBV6-2 or TRBV6-3 and TRBJ1-1; no clear D gene. The ends were cut back, 5 bases at V and 8 bases at J, with 18 bases in the middle. The CDR3 has 14 amino acids. Germline V lookup: CDR1 MNHEY, CDR2 SVGEGT. The CDR3 reads CASSSSELKWEAFF. CDR3 DNA: TGTGCCAGCAGTAGCAGTGAATTGAAATGGGAAGCTTTCTTT.

The chain joins TRBV18 to TRBJ2-1; D possibly matches TRBD1 or TRBD2 (5 bases each). The CDR3 runs to 14 residues. V dropped 3 bases and J dropped 5 bases, with 11 bases sitting between them. Per germline, CDR1 KGHSH and CDR2 LQKENI. The CDR3 reads CASSPGRKNNEQFF. The CDR3 DNA sequence: TGTGCCAGCTCACCGGGACGGAAAAACAATGAGCAGTTCTTC.

The rearrangement uses TRBV7-2 and TRBJ2-5; the D call may be TRBD1 or TRBD2 (5 bases each). Per germline, CDR1 SGHTA and CDR2 FQGNSA. V was shortened by 2 bases and J by 5 bases, with 9 bases between the two germline ends. This CDR3 contains 13 residues. The CDR3 sequence: CASSLRGSETQYF. CDR3 DNA sequence: TGTGCCAGCAGCTTACGGGGCTCGGAGACCCAGTACTTC.

The V gene is TRBV19, the J gene TRBJ1-1; D is unclear. V lost 7 bases and J 3 bases, leaving 15 bases between the germline ends. Germline V CDR1 and CDR2: LNHDA, SQIVND (reference sequence). This CDR3 is 14 amino acids long. CDR3 protein: CASMAGLAHTEAFF. The CDR3 DNA sequence: TGTGCCAGTATGGCCGGGTTGGCCCACACTGAAGCTTTCTTT.

The genes are TRBV7-9 and TRBJ2-2; 14 nucleotides match TRBD2. V was pared by 5 bases and J by 6 bases, with 2 bases of the junction left unmatched. This CDR3 is built from 15 residues. Germline CDR1 SEHNR, CDR2 FQNEAQ (reference sequence). The CDR3 loop reads CASSLGLAGAGELFF. CDR3 in DNA: TGTGCCAGCAGCCTGGGACTAGCGGGGGCCGGGGAGCTGTTTTTT.

The rearrangement joins TRBV28 to TRBJ1-4, with a tentative D call TRBD1 (6 bases). The CDR3 consists of 15 residues. CDR1 is MDHEN and CDR2 is SYDVKM in the germline V gene. The V gene lost 7 bases and the J gene lost 6 bases, with 18 bases spanning the gap. The CDR3 DNA is TGTGCCAGCACCAAGGGGGGGCTAAGGGATGAAAAACTGTTTTTT. It translates to CASTKGGLRDEKLFF.

CDR3 in amino acids: CSVEDLRTAVNEQFF. In DNA, the CDR3 is TGCAGCGTTGAAGATCTACGGACAGCGGTCAATGAGCAGTTCTTC. The chain employs TRBV29-1 and TRBJ2-1, with a tentative D call TRBD1 (6 bases). This CDR3 contains 15 residues. The V and J ends lost 0 bases and 6 bases respectively, with 15 bases between them. Germline assignment: CDR1 SQVTM and CDR2 ANQGSEA.

This clone was recorded only once. This chain connects TRBV28 to TRBJ2-3, with TRBD1 matching 10 bases. Per the germline V gene, CDR1 is MDHEN and CDR2 is SYDVKM. The ends lost 7 bases at V and 2 bases at J; junction bases unmatched: 27. This CDR3 has 22 residues. The CDR3 DNA sequence: TGTGCCAGCATCGACCGGGACAGGGGCGCTTTGGGGGTGGGAGTAGACACAGATACGCAGTATTTT. Its protein is CASIDRDRGALGVGVDTDTQYF.

This clone was counted a few times. The CDR3 region is CASSLSQYNSPLHF. The CDR3 DNA reads TGTGCCAGCAGCTTATCCCAGTATAATTCACCCCTCCACTTT. The chain carries TRBV7-9 and TRBJ1-6, with unresolved D. The germline V and J ends were trimmed by 2 bases and 4 bases, with 6 bases remaining between them. The CDR3 spans 14 residues. Germline V CDR1 and CDR2: SEHNR, FQNEAQ (reference sequence).

This chain joins TRBV6-6 and TRBJ2-1; 10 bases line up with TRBD2. Germline V gene sequence: CDR1 MNHNY, CDR2 SVGAGI (reference sequence). The CDR3 is made up of 16 amino acids. The V and J ends lost 5 bases and 1 base, in that order; junction bases with no gene match: 5. The CDR3 loop is CASSRGTSVSYNEQFF. The CDR3 DNA is TGTGCCAGCAGTAGGGGGACTAGCGTTTCCTACAATGAGCAGTTCTTC.

The rearrangement links TRBV9 to TRBJ2-3; tentative D call: TRBD2 (5 bases). The CDR3 has 15 amino acids. V shed 2 bases and J shed 4 bases, with 14 bases lying between them. Germline values: CDR1 SGDLS, CDR2 YYNGEE. CDR3 sequence: CASSVDLLTPDTQYF. The CDR3 DNA is TGTGCCAGCAGCGTGGACTTACTCACCCCAGATACGCAGTATTTT. The full variable domain, completed using reference TRBV9 and TRBJ2-3, is DSGVTQTPKHLITATGQRVTLRCSPRSGDLSVYWYQQSLDQGLQFLIQYYNGEERAKGNILERFSAQQFPDLHSELNLSSLELGDSALYFCASSVDLLTPDTQYFGPGTRLTVL.

J is TRBJ1-5 and V is TRBV28, with D unclear. V shed 3 bases and J shed 0 bases, with 9 bases lying between them. The CDR3 has 15 amino acids. Germline-derived CDR1 and CDR2 are MDHEN and SYDVKM. The CDR3 DNA reads TGTGCCAGCAGTTTGGCTCTTAATAGCAATCAGCCCCAGCATTTT. Translated: CASSLALNSNQPQHF.

The genes are TRBV28 and TRBJ2-1; D possibly corresponds to TRBD1 (6 bases). V lost 5 bases and J 4 bases, leaving 6 bases between the germline ends. CDR3 length equals 12 residues. Germline CDR1 MDHEN, CDR2 SYDVKM. The CDR3: CASSGQYNEQFF. In DNA form, the CDR3 reads TGTGCCAGCAGTGGACAGTACAATGAGCAGTTCTTC.

The rearrangement joins TRBV4-3 to TRBJ1-6; 7 bases fit TRBD1. V lost 0 bases, J lost 7 bases, and 12 bases stayed unmatched. This CDR3 spans 18 amino acids. Germline V gene data show CDR1 as LGHNA and CDR2 as YSLEER. The CDR3 region has the DNA TGCGCCAGCAGCCAAGATCCCACCGGGACAGTCAAAAATTCACCCCTCCACTTT. It codes for CASSQDPTGTVKNSPLHF.

This clone was detected only once. This chain uses TRBV5-1 with TRBJ2-5; 7 nucleotides match TRBD1. CDR3 length equals 15 residues. Unmatched junction bases numbered 4, after V lost 0 bases and J lost 2 bases. Germline values: CDR1 SGHRS, CDR2 YFSETQ. CDR3 loop: CASSLATGAQETQYF. The CDR3, as DNA: TGCGCCAGCAGCTTGGCTACAGGGGCGCAAGAGACCCAGTACTTC.